The entry below describes one TCR beta chain. The sample originates from a study of PD-L1 blockade in urothelial cancer. Study information: There were a median of about 150,000 T cells in blood samples.

The V and J ends lost 10 bases and 0 bases, in that order; junction bases with no gene match: 11. In germline, CDR1 is LNHNV, CDR2 YYDKDF (reference sequence). This CDR3 is built from 16 residues. The repertoire was sequenced with immunoSEQ multiplex PCR; TCRdb's copy has only in-frame clones and lacks some. The repertoire consists of 60,000 to 85,000 clones, with roughly 90% occurring once and the leading ten covering 5% to 7%. The clonotype was recovered from a woman between 65 and 79 years old with urothelial cancer. The chain recombines TRBV15 with TRBJ2-1; 8 bases fit TRBD2. The sequenced sample was PBMCs, obtained around atezolizumab (anti-PD-L1) treatment. CDR3 loop: CASTSREGSSYNEQFF. The CDR3, as DNA: TGTGCCAGTACAAGCCGGGAGGGAAGCTCCTACAATGAGCAGTTCTTC.